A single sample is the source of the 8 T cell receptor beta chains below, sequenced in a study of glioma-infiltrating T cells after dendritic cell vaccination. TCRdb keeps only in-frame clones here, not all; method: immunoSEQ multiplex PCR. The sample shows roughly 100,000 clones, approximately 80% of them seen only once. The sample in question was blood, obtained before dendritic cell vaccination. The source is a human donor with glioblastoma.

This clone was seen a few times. The CDR3 spells CASSFSRGGEQFF. The CDR3 nucleotides read TGTGCCAGCAGTTTTAGCAGGGGTGGTGAGCAGTTCTTC. The J gene is TRBJ2-1, the V gene TRBV27; a possible D gene is TRBD1 (6 bases). The V gene lost 3 bases and the J gene lost 9 bases, with 12 bases spanning the gap. CDR3 size: 13 residues. Germline V gene lookup returns CDR1 MNHEY and CDR2 SMNVEV (reference sequence).

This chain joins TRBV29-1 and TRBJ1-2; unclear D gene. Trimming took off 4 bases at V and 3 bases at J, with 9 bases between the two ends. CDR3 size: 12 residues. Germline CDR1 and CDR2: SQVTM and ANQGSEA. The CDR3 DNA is TGCAGCGTTGGCGAGGTCGACTATGGCTACACCTTC. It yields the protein CSVGEVDYGYTF.

The chain's CDR3 is CASSMSAGGNTIYF. CDR3 sequence (DNA): TGTGCCAGCAGCATGTCGGCGGGTGGAAACACCATATATTTT. The chain links TRBV7-9 to TRBJ1-3; D uncertain. The CDR3 has 14 residues. CDR1 is SEHNR, CDR2 FQNEAQ, per germline (reference sequence). The V end lost 5 bases, the J end lost 3 bases, and 11 bases lay between the germline ends.

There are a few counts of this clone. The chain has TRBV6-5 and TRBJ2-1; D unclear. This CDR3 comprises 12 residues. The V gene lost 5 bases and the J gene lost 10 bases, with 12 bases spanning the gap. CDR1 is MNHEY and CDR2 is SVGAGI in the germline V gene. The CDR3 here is CASSERHGEQFF. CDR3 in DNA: TGTGCCAGCAGTGAAAGACACGGAGAGCAGTTCTTC.

Here the CDR3 reads CACDRDRSYGYTF. The CDR3 DNA sequence: TGTGCCTGCGACCGGGACAGGAGCTATGGCTACACCTTC. This chain joins TRBV30 and TRBJ1-2, with 8 nucleotides matching TRBD1. The CDR3 has 13 amino acids. V trimming: 6 bases; J trimming: 4 bases; junction bases outside the gene matches: 7. Germline CDR1 reads GTSNPN; CDR2 reads SVGIG (reference sequence).

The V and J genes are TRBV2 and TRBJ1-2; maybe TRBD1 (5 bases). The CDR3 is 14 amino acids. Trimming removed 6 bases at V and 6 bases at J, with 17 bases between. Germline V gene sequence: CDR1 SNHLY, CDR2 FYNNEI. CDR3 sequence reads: CASSPRPGSHGYTF. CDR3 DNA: TGTGCCAGCAGCCCCAGGCCAGGGTCCCATGGCTACACCTTC.

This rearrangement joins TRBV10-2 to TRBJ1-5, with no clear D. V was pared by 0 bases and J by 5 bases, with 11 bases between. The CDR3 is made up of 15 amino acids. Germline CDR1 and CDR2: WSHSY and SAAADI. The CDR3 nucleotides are TGCGCCAGCAGTGAGTCGTTAGGGAGGGATCAGCCCCAGCATTTT. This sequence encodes CASSESLGRDQPQHF.

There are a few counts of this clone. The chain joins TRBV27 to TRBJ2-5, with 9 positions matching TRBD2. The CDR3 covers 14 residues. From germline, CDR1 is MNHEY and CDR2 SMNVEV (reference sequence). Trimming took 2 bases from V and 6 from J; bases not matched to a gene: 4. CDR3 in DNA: TGTGCCAGCAGTTTAAGCGGGGGGCATAAGACCCAGTACTTC. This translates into CASSLSGGHKTQYF.